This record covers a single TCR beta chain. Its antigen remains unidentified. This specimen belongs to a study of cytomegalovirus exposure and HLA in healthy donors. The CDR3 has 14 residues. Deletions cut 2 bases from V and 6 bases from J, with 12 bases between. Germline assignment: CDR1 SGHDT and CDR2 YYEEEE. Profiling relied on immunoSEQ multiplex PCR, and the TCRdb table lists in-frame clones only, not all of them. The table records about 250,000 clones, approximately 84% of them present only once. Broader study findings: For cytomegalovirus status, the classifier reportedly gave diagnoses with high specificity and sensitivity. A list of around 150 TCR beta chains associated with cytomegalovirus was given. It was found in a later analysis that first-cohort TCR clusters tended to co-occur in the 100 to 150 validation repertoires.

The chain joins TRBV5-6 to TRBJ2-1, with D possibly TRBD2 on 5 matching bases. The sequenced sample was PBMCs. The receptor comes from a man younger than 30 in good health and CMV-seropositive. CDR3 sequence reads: CASSFLGTSNEQFF. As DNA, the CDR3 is TGTGCCAGCAGCTTCTTAGGAACTAGCAATGAGCAGTTCTTC. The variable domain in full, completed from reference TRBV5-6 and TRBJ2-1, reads DAGVTQSPTHLIKTRGQQVTLRCSPKSGHDTVSWYQQALGQGPQFIFQYYEEEERQRGNFPDRFSGHQFPNYSSELNVNALLLGDSALYLCASSFLGTSNEQFFGPGTRLTVL.